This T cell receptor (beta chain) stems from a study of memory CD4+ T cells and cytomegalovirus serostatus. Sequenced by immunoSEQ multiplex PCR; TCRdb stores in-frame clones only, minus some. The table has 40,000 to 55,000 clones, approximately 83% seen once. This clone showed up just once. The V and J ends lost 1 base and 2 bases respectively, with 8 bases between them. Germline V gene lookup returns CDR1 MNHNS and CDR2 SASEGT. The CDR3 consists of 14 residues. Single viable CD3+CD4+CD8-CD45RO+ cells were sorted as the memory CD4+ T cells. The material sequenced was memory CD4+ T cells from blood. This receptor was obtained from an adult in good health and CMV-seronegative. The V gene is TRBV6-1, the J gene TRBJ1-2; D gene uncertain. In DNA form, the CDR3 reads TGTGCCAGCAGTGAAGGACCTCTCAACTATGGCTACACCTTC. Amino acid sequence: CASSEGPLNYGYTF.